This T cell receptor beta chain was captured in a study of cytomegalovirus exposure and HLA in healthy donors. Study results and caveats: A highly shared variant cluster was judged a likely technical artifact. Several V segments, TRBV6-2 and TRBV6-3 among them, could not be told apart and were dropped.

The PCR was carried out with 60 Vbeta primers and 13 Jbeta primers. Generated by immunoSEQ multiplex PCR, the TCRdb table keeps only in-frame clones and is missing some. The sample gives fewer than 250,000 clones, 78% of which show up once; roughly 13% is in the top ten. Remarks on this clone: No antigen is known for it.

The germline gives CDR1 GTSNPN, CDR2 SVGIG (reference sequence). The CDR3 length is 13 residues. V dropped 1 base and J dropped 4; count of bases not matched to a gene: 1. Specimen: PBMCs. The chain carries TRBV30 and TRBJ1-5; TRBD1 agrees at 7 bases. The clonotype comes from a young woman in good health and CMV-seropositive. CDR3 protein: CAWSGGQNQPQHF. CDR3 sequence (DNA): TGTGCCTGGAGTGGGGGACAGAATCAGCCCCAGCATTTT. Based on the CDR3 plus reference TRBV30 and TRBJ1-5, the full variable domain is SQTIHQWPATLVQPVGSPLSLECTVEGTSNPNLYWYRQAAGRGLQLLFYSVGIGQISSEVPQNLSASRPQDRQFILSSKKLLLSDSGFYLCAWSGGQNQPQHFGDGTRLSIL.